Shown below are 10 T cell receptor beta chains from a single sample sequenced in a study of cytotoxic CD8 clonotypes in ibrutinib-treated CLL. The data were produced by immunoSEQ multiplex PCR, yet TCRdb's version contains in-frame clones alone and is incomplete. Seen here are approximately 300,000 clones, roughly 79% observed once, and the top ten hold 5.5% to 8%. This sample comprised PBMCs, obtained before ibrutinib treatment. Receptors originate from a human donor with chronic lymphocytic leukemia.

Worth noting for this clone: Other DNA sequences in this sample translate to the same CDR3. The J gene is TRBJ1-1, the V gene TRBV5-1; 8 positions match TRBD1. The ends lost 4 bases at V and 5 bases at J; junction bases unmatched: 7. Germline CDR1 and CDR2: SGHRS and YFSETQ. The CDR3 is 14 residues long. The CDR3 loop reads CASSTGQGGTEAFF. The CDR3 coding sequence is TGCGCCAGCAGCACCGGACAGGGCGGTACTGAAGCTTTCTTT.

The chain is built from TRBV30 and TRBJ1-1; D is uncertain. The CDR3 contains 13 residues. The ends were cut back, 2 bases at V and 2 bases at J, with 9 bases in the middle. Germline V CDR1 and CDR2: GTSNPN, SVGIG (reference sequence). CDR3: CAWSKETNTEAFF. As DNA, the CDR3 is TGTGCCTGGAGTAAAGAGACTAACACTGAAGCTTTCTTT.

This chain joins TRBV28 and TRBJ1-4; D is possibly TRBD1 (6 bases). V dropped 5 bases and J dropped 11 bases, with 18 bases sitting between them. Germline-derived CDR1 and CDR2 are MDHEN and SYDVKM. This CDR3 contains 14 residues. CDR3 DNA: TGTGCCAGCAGTACTGGACAGACACGCGGGAAACTGTTTTTT. It encodes CASSTGQTRGKLFF.

This clone was recorded a few times. This chain joins TRBV28 and TRBJ2-1; 9 bases map to TRBD2. Germline loops: CDR1 MDHEN, CDR2 SYDVKM. The V and J ends lost 0 bases and 6 bases, in that order; junction bases with no gene match: 6. This CDR3 spans 16 amino acids. The CDR3 reads CASSLWGGRAINEQFF. The CDR3, as DNA: TGTGCCAGCAGTTTATGGGGCGGGAGGGCCATCAATGAGCAGTTCTTC.

This chain links TRBV18 with TRBJ1-2; 8 bases match TRBD1. CDR1 KGHSH and CDR2 LQKENI come from the germline V gene. V lost 3 bases to trimming and J lost 6 bases; unmatched junction nucleotides: 9. The CDR3 covers 15 residues. Here the CDR3 DNA reads TGTGCCAGCTCACCGTACCCGGGACAGGAAGATGGCTACACCTTC. Translating gives CASSPYPGQEDGYTF. The variable domain in full, with the rest retrieved from reference TRBV18 and TRBJ1-2, is NAGVMQNPRHLVRRRGQEARLRCSPMKGHSHVYWYRQLPEEGLKFMVYLQKENIIDESGMPKERFSAEFPKEGPSILRIQQVVRGDSAAYFCASSPYPGQEDGYTFGSGTRLTVV.

The table lists this clone with a few counts. The CDR3 sequence: CASSPAREPLSGANVLTF. CDR3 DNA: TGCGCCAGCAGTCCCGCGAGGGAACCACTCTCTGGGGCCAACGTCCTGACTTTC. The genes are TRBV5-1 and TRBJ2-6; D is possibly TRBD2 (5 bases). Germline CDR1 is SGHRS and CDR2 is YFSETQ. CDR3 size: 18 residues. Trimming removed 5 bases from V and 0 bases from J, with 18 bases in between.

J is TRBJ1-5 and V is TRBV15; TRBD1 aligns across 9 bases. V gave up 1 base and J gave up 3 bases; unmatched junction bases: 7. The CDR3 is 17 residues long. Germline V gives CDR1 LNHNV, CDR2 YYDKDF (reference sequence). CDR3 in amino acids: CATSRVRTGDYNQPQHF. DNA for the CDR3: TGTGCCACCAGCAGAGTTAGGACAGGGGACTACAATCAGCCCCAGCATTTT.

V gene TRBV5-1 combines with J gene TRBJ2-7; 8 bases align to TRBD2. CDR1 SGHRS and CDR2 YFSETQ come from the germline V gene. The CDR3 consists of 16 residues. V lost 1 base and J lost 2; bases outside the gene matches: 8. The DNA of the CDR3 is TGCGCCAGCAGCTTGACTAGCGGAGTATTCCCCTACGAGCAGTACTTC. This translates into CASSLTSGVFPYEQYF. The whole variable domain, remainder taken from reference TRBV5-1 and TRBJ2-7, is KAGVTQTPRYLIKTRGQQVTLSCSPISGHRSVSWYQQTPGQGLQFLFEYFSETQRNKGNFPGRFSGRQFSNSRSEMNVSTLELGDSALYLCASSLTSGVFPYEQYFGPGTRLTVT.

V gene TRBV6-5 combines with J gene TRBJ2-1; no firm D call. The germline V and J ends were trimmed by 2 bases and 3 bases, with 11 bases remaining between them. The CDR3 contains 15 residues. Germline CDR1 reads MNHEY; CDR2 reads SVGAGI. The DNA of the CDR3 is TGTGCCAGCAGTTACGCTCCTCCGGTCTACAATGAGCAGTTCTTC. Its protein is CASSYAPPVYNEQFF.

This sequence joins TRBV29-1 and TRBJ1-1, with 7 bases lining up with TRBD1. J was trimmed by 5 bases and V by 5 bases; bases with no gene match: 8. The germline gives CDR1 SQVTM, CDR2 ANQGSEA. This CDR3 has 13 amino acids. CDR3 DNA: TGCAGCGTTACTATAGGGGGCGGAACTGAAGCTTTCTTT. Translation: CSVTIGGGTEAFF.